The rows below give T cell receptor beta chains drawn from one sample of a study of blood T cell repertoires in COVID-19. Sequenced by immunoSEQ multiplex PCR; TCRdb stores in-frame clones only, minus some. The sample holds fewer than 150,000 clones, around 84% seen once. The sample taken for sequencing was peripheral blood. These receptors all stem from a man aged 35 to 55 with acute or convalescent COVID-19. The CDR3 runs from the conserved cysteine through the conserved F or W.

CDR3aa,v_gene
CASSLLGSNADTQYF,TRBV7-3
CASSLMRNTEAFF,TRBV11-2
CASSPSPPGWNSPLHF,TRBV19
CASSPAGGVTSGELFF,TRBV7-3
CASSGTSGGAKDTQYF,TRBV4-2
CASRRDYGYTF,TRBV7-2
CASSLRTSGNNEQFF,TRBV7-6
CASSLGLAGGLPYNEQFF,TRBV7-2
CASRAGTSGGGEQYF,TRBV6-5
CASSPRRGLVYEQYF,TRBV7-2
CASSPHSSGANVLTF,TRBV3-1/TRBV3-2
CASRGPYNEQFF,TRBV25-1
CAVVGDRRDGYTF,TRBV10-3
CSAPGVNIQYF,TRBV20-1
CASSLQENTEAFF,TRBV6-5
CASSQNTGSLGYTF,TRBV3-1/TRBV3-2
CASSLGGLGETQYF,TRBV7-2
CASSQQQGYGYTF,TRBV12-3/TRBV12-4
CASSPGLGRTEAFF,TRBV18
CASSTGPSGVGEQFF,TRBV5-4
CASSQDVLSYEQYF,TRBV4-2
CSGALALTVDEQFF,TRBV29-1